The T cell receptor beta chain under discussion was sequenced for a study of T cell changes during pregnancy in multiple sclerosis. There are a few counts of this clone. Germline V lookup: CDR1 SGHTA, CDR2 FQGNSA. The CDR3 is 16 residues long. Trimming pared 3 bases from V and 2 bases from J, leaving 14 bases between. Clones were sequenced by immunoSEQ multiplex PCR, and TCRdb holds only the in-frame ones, with some missing. The sample contains 65,000 to 95,000 clones, around 93% of which appear only once. The source of this sequence is a female donor in good health, enrolled as a control in a pregnancy study. The sequencing here drew on peripheral blood, taken after pregnancy. The chain carries TRBV7-2 and TRBJ1-3; no definite D call. The CDR3 spells CASSFSGPFTGNTIYF. CDR3 in DNA: TGTGCCAGCAGCTTTAGTGGGCCCTTCACTGGAAACACCATATATTTT.